A single sample gave rise to the 29 T cell receptor beta chains below, sequenced in a study of blood T cell repertoires in COVID-19. Only in-frame clones appear in the TCRdb table, and some are missing; sequencing was by immunoSEQ multiplex PCR. The table records over 200,000 clones, about 83% of them present only once. Sequencing was done on a sample of peripheral blood. These receptors all stem from a man older than 75 with acute or convalescent COVID-19.

This chain uses TRBV19 with TRBJ1-2; D is perhaps TRBD1 (6 bases). Germline loops: CDR1 LNHDA, CDR2 SQIVND (reference sequence). This CDR3 is built from 13 residues. Trimming took off 3 bases at V and 5 bases at J, with 10 bases between the two ends. The CDR3 nucleotides read TGTGCCAGTAGTATTTCAACAGGGTATGGCTACACCTTC. Amino acid sequence: CASSISTGYGYTF.

This chain links TRBV28 with TRBJ2-4, with 7 bases aligning to TRBD1. The trim removed 4 bases at V and 6 bases at J, leaving 6 bases unmatched. This CDR3 comprises 14 residues. Germline lookup yields CDR1 MDHEN and CDR2 SYDVKM. The CDR3 nucleotides read TGTGCCAGCAGTTCACACCGGACAGGAAACATTCAGTACTTC. Translation: CASSSHRTGNIQYF.

This chain uses TRBV5-6 with TRBJ2-1; possibly TRBD2 for D (6 bases). The V gene lost 4 bases and the J gene lost 12 bases, with 14 bases spanning the gap. The CDR3 covers 12 residues. Germline V gene data show CDR1 as SGHDT and CDR2 as YYEEEE. The CDR3: CASSTRSGGQFF. As DNA, the CDR3 is TGTGCCAGCAGCACCCGGTCCGGGGGGCAGTTCTTC.

This clone has a handful of counts. The V gene is TRBV7-7, the J gene TRBJ2-2, with D tentatively TRBD1 (6 bases). With 5 bases removed from V and 4 bases from J, the gap between germline ends came to 14 bases. Germline V gives CDR1 SSHAT, CDR2 FNYEAQ (reference sequence). The length of the CDR3 is 15 residues. CDR3 sequence reads: CASSPGVRGTGELFF. DNA of the CDR3: TGTGCCAGCAGCCCAGGGGTTCGCGGCACCGGGGAGCTGTTTTTT. Full variable domain (outside the CDR3, taken from reference TRBV7-7 and TRBJ2-2): GAGVSQSPRYKVTKRGQDVTLRCDPISSHATLYWYQQALGQGPEFLTYFNYEAQPDKSGLPSDRFSAERPEGSISTLTIQRTEQRDSAMYRCASSPGVRGTGELFFGEGSRLTVL.

The V gene is TRBV5-4, the J gene TRBJ1-2; D might be TRBD1 (5 bases). Per the germline V gene, CDR1 is SGHNT and CDR2 is YYREEE (reference sequence). The CDR3 runs to 15 residues. Between the trimmed V and J ends, which lost 0 bases and 4 bases, there was a span of 13 bases. The CDR3 DNA sequence: TGTGCCAGCAGCTTGGTGTGGCAGGGCAGCTATGGCTACACCTTC. Translating it yields CASSLVWQGSYGYTF.

The chain has TRBV18 and TRBJ1-2, with D tentatively TRBD1 (5 bases). The CDR3 has 16 residues. The germline gives CDR1 KGHSH, CDR2 LQKENI. Deletions cut 0 bases from V and 5 bases from J, with 16 bases between. In DNA form, the CDR3 reads TGTGCCAGCTCACCACCGACCGGACAAGGACGGTATGGCTACACCTTC. This codes for CASSPPTGQGRYGYTF. Full variable domain (outside the CDR3, taken from reference TRBV18 and TRBJ1-2): NAGVMQNPRHLVRRRGQEARLRCSPMKGHSHVYWYRQLPEEGLKFMVYLQKENIIDESGMPKERFSAEFPKEGPSILRIQQVVRGDSAAYFCASSPPTGQGRYGYTFGSGTRLTVV.

The chain is built from TRBV5-1 and TRBJ2-2, with 7 bases matching TRBD1. This CDR3 is built from 16 residues. Germline V gene sequence: CDR1 SGHRS, CDR2 YFSETQ. V lost 4 bases, J lost 4 bases, and 10 bases stayed unmatched. CDR3 nucleotide sequence: TGCGCCAGCAGCGCGACAGGGTCCCCTGGCACCGGGGAGCTGTTTTTT. Translating gives CASSATGSPGTGELFF.

This chain links TRBV5-1 with TRBJ2-5, with 8 bases that match TRBD2. Losses at the gene ends were 5 bases for V and 3 bases for J; bases not matched to a gene: 6. The CDR3 extends over 14 amino acids. Germline lookup yields CDR1 SGHRS and CDR2 YFSETQ. In nucleotides, the CDR3 is TGCGCCAGCAGTTATTATAGCGGGGAAGAGACCCAGTACTTC. Translating gives CASSYYSGEETQYF. The complete variable domain, with remaining parts taken from reference TRBV5-1 and TRBJ2-5, reads KAGVTQTPRYLIKTRGQQVTLSCSPISGHRSVSWYQQTPGQGLQFLFEYFSETQRNKGNFPGRFSGRQFSNSRSEMNVSTLELGDSALYLCASSYYSGEETQYFGPGTRLLVL.

The chain is built from TRBV5-1 and TRBJ2-7; TRBD2 matches 10 bases. The V segment lost 0 bases and the J segment 4 bases; nucleotides outside the gene matches: 7. The CDR3 consists of 16 residues. Germline V gene lookup returns CDR1 SGHRS and CDR2 YFSETQ. The CDR3: CASSLVGTSVMYEQYF. CDR3 coding DNA: TGCGCCAGCAGCTTGGTTGGGACTAGCGTCATGTACGAGCAGTACTTC.

The chain links TRBV3-1 (or the pseudogene TRBV3-2) to TRBJ2-7; 7 nucleotides agree with TRBD1. Germline V lookup: CDR1 LGHDT, CDR2 YNNKEL (reference sequence). The CDR3 has 15 residues. Trimming at V came to 1 base and at J to 4 bases, leaving 7 bases not matched to a gene. CDR3: CASSQVWTGAYEQYF. The CDR3 nucleotides read TGTGCCAGCAGCCAAGTTTGGACAGGCGCGTACGAGCAGTACTTC.

J is TRBJ2-2 and V is TRBV9; 9 nucleotides agree with TRBD2. The J segment lost 6 bases and the V segment lost 0 bases, leaving 6 bases of the junction unmatched. Germline loops: CDR1 SGDLS, CDR2 YYNGEE. This CDR3 is 16 amino acids long. The DNA of the CDR3 is TGTGCCAGCAGCGTAGCGGGGGGACTAGCCCCCGGGGAGCTGTTTTTT. It yields the protein CASSVAGGLAPGELFF.

In this sample, this clone turned up a few times. The chain employs TRBV4-1 and TRBJ2-2, with 8 bases aligning to TRBD2. The CDR3 runs to 18 residues. The trim removed 0 bases at V and 3 bases at J, leaving 9 bases unmatched. The germline gives CDR1 MGHRA, CDR2 YSYEKL. The CDR3 DNA is TGCGCCAGCAGCCAAGAAGTCACGACGGGGGGGCACACCGGGGAGCTGTTTTTT. This codes for CASSQEVTTGGHTGELFF.

The chain is built from TRBV29-1 and TRBJ1-2, with 9 bases that match TRBD1. The CDR3 has 16 amino acids. Germline CDR1 SQVTM, CDR2 ANQGSEA. V lost 3 bases and J lost 6; bases outside the gene matches: 14. CDR3 protein: CSVDPDRDRVSDGYTF. CDR3 DNA sequence: TGCAGCGTTGACCCCGACCGGGACAGGGTTTCGGATGGCTACACCTTC.

This sequence joins TRBV5-5 and TRBJ1-2; D remains ambiguous. The CDR3 has 15 amino acids. Germline-derived CDR1 and CDR2 are SGHKS and YYEKEE (reference sequence). The V end was cut by 0 bases, the J end by 3 bases, with 12 bases between. The CDR3 DNA reads TGTGCCAGCAGCTTGGACGGCAGGCCCCACTATGGCTACACCTTC. Residues: CASSLDGRPHYGYTF.

The V call is TRBV5-1, the J call TRBJ2-7; the D gene is possibly TRBD1 (6 bases). This CDR3 has 15 residues. The V gene lost 1 base and the J gene lost 2 bases, with 13 bases spanning the gap. CDR1 is SGHRS and CDR2 is YFSETQ in the germline V gene. The CDR3 coding sequence is TGCGCCAGCAGCTTGTGGCCAGGGGCGGCCTACGAGCAGTACTTC. Translating gives CASSLWPGAAYEQYF. Combining the CDR3 with reference TRBV5-1 and TRBJ2-7 gives the whole variable domain KAGVTQTPRYLIKTRGQQVTLSCSPISGHRSVSWYQQTPGQGLQFLFEYFSETQRNKGNFPGRFSGRQFSNSRSEMNVSTLELGDSALYLCASSLWPGAAYEQYFGPGTRLTVT.

V gene TRBV6-5 combines with J gene TRBJ2-7, with 9 positions matching TRBD1. V was pared by 4 bases and J by 9 bases, with 10 bases of the junction left unmatched. The CDR3 consists of 14 residues. Looked up from germline, CDR1 is MNHEY and CDR2 is SVGAGI. The CDR3 loop reads CASSSPGQGSAQYF. In nucleotides, the CDR3 is TGTGCCAGCAGTTCCCCGGGACAGGGAAGTGCGCAGTACTTC.

This clone was counted a single time. The J gene is TRBJ2-5, the V gene TRBV7-2; tentative D call: TRBD1 (6 bases). The germline V gene encodes CDR1 SGHTA and CDR2 FQGNSA. This CDR3 comprises 14 residues. Trimming took off 5 bases at V and 6 bases at J, with 16 bases between the two ends. The CDR3 DNA reads TGTGCCAGCAGCCCGGGACACCAGACTAAGACCCAGTACTTC. Its protein is CASSPGHQTKTQYF.

The genes are TRBV9 and TRBJ2-5; 10 bases agree with TRBD2. V trimming: 4 bases; J trimming: 1 base; junction bases outside the gene matches: 1. Per the germline V gene, CDR1 is SGDLS and CDR2 is YYNGEE. This CDR3 is built from 14 residues. The CDR3 loop is CASSSSGGQETQYF. CDR3 DNA sequence: TGTGCCAGCAGCTCTAGCGGGGGCCAAGAGACCCAGTACTTC.

This chain connects TRBV6-5 to TRBJ2-1; 9 bases are a match to TRBD2. Germline V lookup: CDR1 MNHEY, CDR2 SVGAGI. The CDR3 runs to 14 residues. With V trimmed by 10 bases and J by 3 bases, 7 bases remained unmatched. CDR3 sequence reads: CATGLAGFYNEQFF. The DNA for the CDR3 is TGTGCCACAGGCCTAGCGGGGTTCTACAATGAGCAGTTCTTC.

V and J are TRBV6-5 and TRBJ1-1, with a tentative D call TRBD1 (5 bases). Trimming removed 7 bases from V and 4 bases from J, with 16 bases in between. The CDR3 extends over 14 amino acids. Germline V CDR1 and CDR2: MNHEY, SVGAGI. CDR3 region: CASTRPGGSTEAFF. The CDR3 nucleotides read TGTGCCAGCACCCGGCCCGGGGGATCCACTGAAGCTTTCTTT.

The chain is built from TRBV5-4 and TRBJ2-7; 7 bases fit TRBD1. This CDR3 is 14 amino acids long. J gave up 1 base and V 4 bases, and 5 bases lay outside the gene matches. The V gene's germline CDR1 is SGHNT and CDR2 YYREEE (reference sequence). This chain's CDR3 is CASSPKGQSYEQYF. In nucleotides, the CDR3 is TGTGCCAGCAGCCCAAAGGGACAGTCCTACGAGCAGTACTTC.

This chain connects TRBV5-1 to TRBJ1-1, with D tentatively TRBD1 (5 bases). V lost 6 bases and J 5 bases, leaving 20 bases between the germline ends. Germline V lookup: CDR1 SGHRS, CDR2 YFSETQ. The CDR3 extends over 15 amino acids. CDR3 protein: CASTTVSRGGTEAFF. The CDR3 DNA reads TGCGCCAGCACGACAGTCTCCCGCGGGGGGACTGAAGCTTTCTTT.

V and J are TRBV6-2 or TRBV6-3 and TRBJ1-1; the match to TRBD1 covers 9 bases. V lost 2 bases and J lost 0; bases outside the gene matches: 10. Germline V lookup: CDR1 MNHEY, CDR2 SVGEGT. The CDR3 is 18 amino acids. The CDR3 nucleotides are TGTGCCAGCAGTTACGAGACAGGGGGTCTCCTGCTGAACACTGAAGCTTTCTTT. Translating it yields CASSYETGGLLLNTEAFF.

The CDR3 DNA follows: TGTGCCAGCAGCGGGGGGGCGGCTCAAGAGACCCAGTACTTC. Protein sequence: CASSGGAAQETQYF. V and J are TRBV5-6 and TRBJ2-5, with D maybe TRBD2 (7 bases). Germline V gene data show CDR1 as SGHDT and CDR2 as YYEEEE. CDR3 size: 14 residues. The V end lost 4 bases, the J end lost 2 bases, and 12 bases lay between the germline ends.

The sample holds a few counts of this clone. The chain combines TRBV30 with TRBJ2-3, with 11 bases identical to TRBD2. The CDR3 sequence is 16 residues long. Germline values: CDR1 GTSNPN, CDR2 SVGIG (reference sequence). Trimming removed 2 bases from V and 4 bases from J; junction bases left unmatched: 8. CDR3 nucleotide sequence: TGTGCCTGGAGTTCCTTAGCGGGAGGGCTTTCAGATACGCAGTATTTT. This encodes CAWSSLAGGLSDTQYF.

V is TRBV5-5 and J is TRBJ2-5; possible D gene TRBD1, 5 bases. CDR3 size: 15 residues. Germline CDR1 is SGHKS and CDR2 is YYEKEE (reference sequence). The V and J ends lost 3 bases and 1 base respectively, with 13 bases between them. CDR3 sequence: CASSSRRGAQETQYF. The CDR3 DNA reads TGTGCCAGCAGCTCCCGTCGTGGGGCCCAAGAGACCCAGTACTTC. Supplemented by reference TRBV5-5 and TRBJ2-5, the full variable domain reads DAGVTQSPTHLIKTRGQQVTLRCSPISGHKSVSWYQQVLGQGPQFIFQYYEKEERGRGNFPDRFSARQFPNYSSELNVNALLLGDSALYLCASSSRRGAQETQYFGPGTRLLVL.

To note about this clone: Other nucleotide sequences from this sample produce the same CDR3. The chain couples TRBV18 to TRBJ2-4, with D maybe TRBD2 (6 bases). Trimming removed 3 bases at V and 0 bases at J, with 12 bases between. The CDR3 is 16 amino acids. The germline V gene has CDR1 KGHSH and CDR2 LQKENI. The CDR3 here is CASSPGQGLAKNIQYF. CDR3 sequence (DNA): TGTGCCAGCTCACCGGGCCAGGGACTAGCCAAAAACATTCAGTACTTC.

This chain links TRBV2 with TRBJ1-6, with a possible D match to TRBD1 (6 bases). Germline V gives CDR1 SNHLY, CDR2 FYNNEI. This CDR3 is 15 amino acids long. Trimming removed 2 bases from V and 6 bases from J, with 11 bases in between. CDR3 nucleotides: TGTGCCAGCAGTGAATCCGGGACACCTAATTCACCCCTCCACTTT. Its translation: CASSESGTPNSPLHF.

The chain is built from TRBV5-1 and TRBJ2-7; D remains ambiguous. Germline V lookup: CDR1 SGHRS, CDR2 YFSETQ. V shed 2 bases and J shed 1 base, with 10 bases lying between them. The CDR3 loop spans 14 amino acids. The CDR3 loop reads CASSLRLTSYEQYF. CDR3 DNA sequence: TGCGCCAGCAGCTTACGGTTAACTTCCTACGAGCAGTACTTC.